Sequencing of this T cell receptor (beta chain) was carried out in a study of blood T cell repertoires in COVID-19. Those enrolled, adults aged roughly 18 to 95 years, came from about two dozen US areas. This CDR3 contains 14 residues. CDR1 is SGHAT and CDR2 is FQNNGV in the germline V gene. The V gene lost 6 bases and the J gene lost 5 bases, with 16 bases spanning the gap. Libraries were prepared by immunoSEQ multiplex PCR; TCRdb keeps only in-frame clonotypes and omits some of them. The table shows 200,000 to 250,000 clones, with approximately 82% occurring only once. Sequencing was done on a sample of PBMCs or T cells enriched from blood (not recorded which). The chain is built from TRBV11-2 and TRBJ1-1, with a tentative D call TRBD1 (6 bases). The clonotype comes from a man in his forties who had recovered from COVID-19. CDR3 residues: CASRLEGGRTEAFF. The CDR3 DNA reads TGTGCCAGCAGACTTGAGGGGGGGCGGACTGAAGCTTTCTTT.